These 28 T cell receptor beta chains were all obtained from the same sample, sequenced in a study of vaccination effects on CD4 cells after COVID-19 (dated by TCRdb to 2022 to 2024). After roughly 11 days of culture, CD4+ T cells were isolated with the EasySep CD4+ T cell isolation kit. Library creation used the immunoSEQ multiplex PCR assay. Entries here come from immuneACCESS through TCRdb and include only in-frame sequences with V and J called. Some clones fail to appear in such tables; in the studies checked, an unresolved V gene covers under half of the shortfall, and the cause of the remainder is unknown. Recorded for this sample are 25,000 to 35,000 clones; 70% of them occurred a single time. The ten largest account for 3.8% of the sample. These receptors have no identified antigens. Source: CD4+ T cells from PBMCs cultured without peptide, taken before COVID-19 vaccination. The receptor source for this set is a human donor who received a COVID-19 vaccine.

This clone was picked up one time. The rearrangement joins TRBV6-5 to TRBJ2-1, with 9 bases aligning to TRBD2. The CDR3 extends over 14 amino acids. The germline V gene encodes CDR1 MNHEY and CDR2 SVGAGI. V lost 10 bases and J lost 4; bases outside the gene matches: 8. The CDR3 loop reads CATETSGGYNEQFF. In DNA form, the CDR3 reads TGTGCCACCGAGACTAGCGGAGGATACAATGAGCAGTTCTTC.

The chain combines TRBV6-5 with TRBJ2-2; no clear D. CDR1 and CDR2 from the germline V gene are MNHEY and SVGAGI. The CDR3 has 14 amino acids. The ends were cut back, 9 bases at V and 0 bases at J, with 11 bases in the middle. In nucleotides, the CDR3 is TGTGCCAGTTCCGCAGTAGCGAACACCGGGGAGCTGTTTTTT. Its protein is CASSAVANTGELFF.

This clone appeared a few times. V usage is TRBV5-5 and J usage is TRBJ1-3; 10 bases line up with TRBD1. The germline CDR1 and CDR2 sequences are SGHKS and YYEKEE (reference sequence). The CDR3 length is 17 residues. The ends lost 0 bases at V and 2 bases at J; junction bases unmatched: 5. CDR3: CASSLAPGQGAGNTIYF. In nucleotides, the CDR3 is TGTGCCAGCAGCTTGGCCCCCGGACAGGGGGCTGGAAACACCATATATTTT.

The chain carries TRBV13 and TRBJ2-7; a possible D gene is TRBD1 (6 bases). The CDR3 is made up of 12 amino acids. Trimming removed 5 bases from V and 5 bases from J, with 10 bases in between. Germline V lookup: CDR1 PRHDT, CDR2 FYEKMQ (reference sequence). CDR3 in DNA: TGTGCCAGCAGCACCCAGGGGCACGAGCAGTACTTC. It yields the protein CASSTQGHEQYF.

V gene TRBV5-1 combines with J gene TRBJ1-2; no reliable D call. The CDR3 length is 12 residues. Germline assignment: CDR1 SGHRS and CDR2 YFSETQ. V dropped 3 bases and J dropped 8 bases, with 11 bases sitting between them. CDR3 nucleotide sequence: TGCGCCAGCAGCTGGGCCTCAGAGGGCTACACCTTC. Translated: CASSWASEGYTF.

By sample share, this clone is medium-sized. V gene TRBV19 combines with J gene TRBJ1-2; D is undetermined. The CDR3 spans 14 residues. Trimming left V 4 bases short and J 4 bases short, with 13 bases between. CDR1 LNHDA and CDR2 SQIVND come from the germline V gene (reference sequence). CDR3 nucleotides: TGTGCCAGTAGTACAACCCCTGAAGGCTATGGCTACACCTTC. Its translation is CASSTTPEGYGYTF.

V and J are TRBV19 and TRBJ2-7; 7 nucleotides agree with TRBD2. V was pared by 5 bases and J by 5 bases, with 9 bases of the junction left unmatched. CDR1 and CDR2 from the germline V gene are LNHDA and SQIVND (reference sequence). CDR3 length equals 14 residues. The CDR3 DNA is TGTGCCAGTAGTCCACTGGGGAGGGTCAACGAGCAGTACTTC. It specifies CASSPLGRVNEQYF.

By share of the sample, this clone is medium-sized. For the CDR3, the DNA is TGTGCCGGTCAGGAAGAGGGTCAGCCCCAGCATTTT. Translating gives CAGQEEGQPQHF. The rearrangement links TRBV30 to TRBJ1-5; D ambiguous. The CDR3 consists of 12 residues. Germline values: CDR1 GTSNPN, CDR2 SVGIG (reference sequence). The ends were cut back, 8 bases at V and 6 bases at J, with 14 bases in the middle.

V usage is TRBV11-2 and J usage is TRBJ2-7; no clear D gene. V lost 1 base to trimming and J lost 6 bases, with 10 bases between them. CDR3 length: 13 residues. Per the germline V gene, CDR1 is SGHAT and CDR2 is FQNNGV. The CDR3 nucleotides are TGTGCCAGCAGCTTAGCTATGGAAGGCGAGCAGTACTTC. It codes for CASSLAMEGEQYF.

DNA of the CDR3: TGTGCCAGCAGCTGGGTAGCGGGGCAAGAGACCCAGTACTTC. As protein: CASSWVAGQETQYF. V is TRBV5-6 and J is TRBJ2-5; the match to TRBD2 covers 8 bases. This CDR3 comprises 14 residues. The germline V gene encodes CDR1 SGHDT and CDR2 YYEEEE. V shed 3 bases and J 2 bases; nucleotides not matched to a gene: 3.

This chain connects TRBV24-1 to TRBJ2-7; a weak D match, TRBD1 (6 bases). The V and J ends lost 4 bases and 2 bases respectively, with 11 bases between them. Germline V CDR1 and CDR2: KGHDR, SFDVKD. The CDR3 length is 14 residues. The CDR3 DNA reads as TGTGCCACCAGTGACCCCGGGACAACCTACGAGCAGTACTTC. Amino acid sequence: CATSDPGTTYEQYF.

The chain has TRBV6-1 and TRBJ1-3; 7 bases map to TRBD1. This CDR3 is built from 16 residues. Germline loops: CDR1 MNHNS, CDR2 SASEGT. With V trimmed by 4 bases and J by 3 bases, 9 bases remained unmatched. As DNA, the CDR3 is TGTGCCAGCAGTGGTTTAAGTGGGGACAGTGGAAACACCATATATTTT. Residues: CASSGLSGDSGNTIYF.

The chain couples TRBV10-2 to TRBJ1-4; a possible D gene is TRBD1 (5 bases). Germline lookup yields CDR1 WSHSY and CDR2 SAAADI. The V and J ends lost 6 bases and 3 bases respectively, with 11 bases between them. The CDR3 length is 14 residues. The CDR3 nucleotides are TGCGCCAGCAGATCGACAGAATCTAATGAAAAACTGTTTTTT. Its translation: CASRSTESNEKLFF.

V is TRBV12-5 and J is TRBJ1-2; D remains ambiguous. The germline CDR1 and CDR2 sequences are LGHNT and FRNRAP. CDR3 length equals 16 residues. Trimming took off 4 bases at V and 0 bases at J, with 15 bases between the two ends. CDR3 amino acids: CASGSPYITTNYGYTF. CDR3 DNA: TGTGCTAGTGGTTCTCCCTACATTACCACTAACTATGGCTACACCTTC.

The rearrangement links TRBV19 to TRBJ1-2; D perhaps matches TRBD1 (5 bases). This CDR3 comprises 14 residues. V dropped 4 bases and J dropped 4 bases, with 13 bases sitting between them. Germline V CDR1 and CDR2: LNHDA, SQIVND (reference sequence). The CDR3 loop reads CASSTTSRGYGYTF. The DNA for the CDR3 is TGTGCCAGTAGTACGACTAGTAGGGGCTATGGCTACACCTTC. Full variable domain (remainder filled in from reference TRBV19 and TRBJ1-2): DGGITQSPKYLFRKEGQNVTLSCEQNLNHDAMYWYRQDPGQGLRLIYYSQIVNDFQKGDIAEGYSVSREKKESFPLTVTSAQKNPTAFYLCASSTTSRGYGYTFGSGTRLTVV.

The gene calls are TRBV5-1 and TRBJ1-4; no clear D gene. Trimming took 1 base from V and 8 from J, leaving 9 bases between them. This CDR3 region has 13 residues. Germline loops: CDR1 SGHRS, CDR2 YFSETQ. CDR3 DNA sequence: TGCGCCAGCAGCTTGAGGCCGCAAGAAAAACTGTTTTTT. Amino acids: CASSLRPQEKLFF. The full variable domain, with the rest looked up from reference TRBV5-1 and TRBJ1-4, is KAGVTQTPRYLIKTRGQQVTLSCSPISGHRSVSWYQQTPGQGLQFLFEYFSETQRNKGNFPGRFSGRQFSNSRSEMNVSTLELGDSALYLCASSLRPQEKLFFGSGTQLSVL.

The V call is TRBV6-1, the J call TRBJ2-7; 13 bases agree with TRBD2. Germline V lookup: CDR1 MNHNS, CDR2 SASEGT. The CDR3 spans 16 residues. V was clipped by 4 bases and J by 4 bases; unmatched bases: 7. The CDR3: CASSGGLAGFIYEQYF. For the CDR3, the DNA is TGTGCCAGCAGTGGGGGACTAGCGGGATTTATTTACGAGCAGTACTTC.

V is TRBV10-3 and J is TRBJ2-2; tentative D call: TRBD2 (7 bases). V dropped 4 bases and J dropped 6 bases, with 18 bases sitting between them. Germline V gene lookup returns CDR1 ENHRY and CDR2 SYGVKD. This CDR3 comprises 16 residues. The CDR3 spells CAISVYGGPGAGELFF. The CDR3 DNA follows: TGTGCCATCAGTGTTTACGGGGGGCCCGGGGCCGGGGAGCTGTTTTTT.

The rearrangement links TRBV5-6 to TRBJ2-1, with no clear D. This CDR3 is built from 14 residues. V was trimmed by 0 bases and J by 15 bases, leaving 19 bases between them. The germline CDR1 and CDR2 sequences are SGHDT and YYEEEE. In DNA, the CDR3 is TGTGCCAGCAGCTTGGGACGAGGCGGCAGTTATAGGTTCTTC. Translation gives CASSLGRGGSYRFF. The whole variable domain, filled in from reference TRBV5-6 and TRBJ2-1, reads DAGVTQSPTHLIKTRGQQVTLRCSPKSGHDTVSWYQQALGQGPQFIFQYYEEEERQRGNFPDRFSGHQFPNYSSELNVNALLLGDSALYLCASSLGRGGSYRFFGPGTRLTVL.

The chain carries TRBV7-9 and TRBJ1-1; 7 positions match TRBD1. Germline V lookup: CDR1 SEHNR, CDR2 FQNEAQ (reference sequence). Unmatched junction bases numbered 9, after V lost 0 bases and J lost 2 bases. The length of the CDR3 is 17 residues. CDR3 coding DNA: TGTGCCAGCAGCTTAGCGGGGGACAGTGGGTTCAACACTGAAGCTTTCTTT. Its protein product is CASSLAGDSGFNTEAFF.

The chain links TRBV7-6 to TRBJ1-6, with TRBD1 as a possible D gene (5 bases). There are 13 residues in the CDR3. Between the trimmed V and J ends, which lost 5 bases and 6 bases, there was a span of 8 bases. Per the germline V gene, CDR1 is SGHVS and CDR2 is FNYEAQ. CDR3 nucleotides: TGTGCCAGCAGCCCCCAGGGTAATTCACCCCTCCACTTT. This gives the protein CASSPQGNSPLHF. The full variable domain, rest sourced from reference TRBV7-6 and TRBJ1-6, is GAGVSQSPRYKVTKRGQDVALRCDPISGHVSLYWYRQALGQGPEFLTYFNYEAQQDKSGLPNDRFSAERPEGSISTLTIQRTEQRDSAMYRCASSPQGNSPLHFGNGTRLTVT.

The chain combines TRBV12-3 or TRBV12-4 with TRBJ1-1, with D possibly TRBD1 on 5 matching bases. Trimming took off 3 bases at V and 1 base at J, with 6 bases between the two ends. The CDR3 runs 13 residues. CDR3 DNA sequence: TGTGCCAGCAGTTTTCAGGGGAACACTGAAGCTTTCTTT. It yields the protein CASSFQGNTEAFF.

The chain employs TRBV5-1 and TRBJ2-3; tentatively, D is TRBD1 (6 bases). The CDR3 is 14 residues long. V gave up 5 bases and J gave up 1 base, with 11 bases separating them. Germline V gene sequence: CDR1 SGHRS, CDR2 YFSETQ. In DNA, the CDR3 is TGCGCCAGCAGGGGGAACAGGGGCACAGATACGCAGTATTTT. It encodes CASRGNRGTDTQYF.

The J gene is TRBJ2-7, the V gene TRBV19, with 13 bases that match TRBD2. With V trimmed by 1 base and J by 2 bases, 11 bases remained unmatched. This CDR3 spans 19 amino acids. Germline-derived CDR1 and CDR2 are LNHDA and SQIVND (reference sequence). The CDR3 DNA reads TGTGCCAGTAGTATAGCAAGACTAGCGGGAGGCGCTCGACCCTACGAGCAGTACTTC. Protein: CASSIARLAGGARPYEQYF.

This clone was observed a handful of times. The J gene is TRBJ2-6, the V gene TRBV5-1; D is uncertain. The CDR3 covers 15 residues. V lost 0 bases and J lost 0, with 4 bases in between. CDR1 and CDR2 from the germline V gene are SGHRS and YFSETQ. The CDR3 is CASSLDPSGANVLTF. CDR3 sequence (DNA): TGCGCCAGCAGCTTGGATCCCTCTGGGGCCAACGTCCTGACTTTC.

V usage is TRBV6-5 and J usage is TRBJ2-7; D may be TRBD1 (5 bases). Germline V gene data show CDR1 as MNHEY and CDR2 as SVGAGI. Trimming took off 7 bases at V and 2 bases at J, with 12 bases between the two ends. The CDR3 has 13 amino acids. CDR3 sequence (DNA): TGTGCCAGCACCTTGACAGTTGCCTACGAGCAGTACTTC. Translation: CASTLTVAYEQYF.

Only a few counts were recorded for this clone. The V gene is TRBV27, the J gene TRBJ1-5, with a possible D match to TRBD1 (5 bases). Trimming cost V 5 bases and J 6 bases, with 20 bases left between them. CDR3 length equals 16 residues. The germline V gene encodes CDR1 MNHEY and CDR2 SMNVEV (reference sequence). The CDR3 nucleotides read TGTGCCAGCAGTCCGGGGACCCGCGGGTCGGGTCAGCCCCAGCATTTT. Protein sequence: CASSPGTRGSGQPQHF.

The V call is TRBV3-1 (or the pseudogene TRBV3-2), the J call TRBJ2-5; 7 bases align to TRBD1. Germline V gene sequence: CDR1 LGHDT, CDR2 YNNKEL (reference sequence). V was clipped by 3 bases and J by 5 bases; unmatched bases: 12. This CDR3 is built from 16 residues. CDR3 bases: TGTGCCAGCAGCCAGGAAATGCAGGGGGTGGGGGAGACCCAGTACTTC. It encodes CASSQEMQGVGETQYF.